Listed here are 18 T cell receptor beta chains from one sample, sequenced in a study of blood T cell repertoires in COVID-19. Produced via immunoSEQ multiplex PCR; TCRdb's table is partial and in-frame only. The table lists roughly 150,000 clones, around 89% of them singletons, with roughly 15% in the top ten. Specimen: peripheral blood. All receptors come from a woman aged 40-49 years with acute or convalescent COVID-19.

V gene TRBV4-2 combines with J gene TRBJ2-3; 15 positions agree with TRBD2. J gave up 4 bases and V 2 bases, and 10 bases lay outside the gene matches. Germline CDR1 LGHNA, CDR2 YNFKEQ. The length of the CDR3 is 19 residues. The CDR3 DNA reads as TGTGCCAGCAGCCAAAAGGGACTAGCGGGGGGAGCACTTGCAGATACGCAGTATTTT. It encodes CASSQKGLAGGALADTQYF.

This clone has more than one count but fewer than ten. J is TRBJ2-7 and V is TRBV14; tentatively, D is TRBD1 (6 bases). V lost 3 bases, J lost 7 bases, and 13 bases lay in between. The CDR3 totals 13 residues. The germline gives CDR1 SGHDN, CDR2 FVKESK. CDR3 DNA sequence: TGTGCCAGCAGCCAGGCTATTACAGGGGAGCAGTACTTC. This gives the protein CASSQAITGEQYF.

The gene calls are TRBV6-5 and TRBJ1-3; a weak D match, TRBD1 (6 bases). CDR1 is MNHEY, CDR2 SVGAGI, per germline. There are 14 residues in the CDR3. Deletions cut 7 bases from V and 0 bases from J, with 10 bases between. DNA of the CDR3: TGTGCCAGCACTTGGACAGTCTCTGGAAACACCATATATTTT. Encoded protein: CASTWTVSGNTIYF.

The chain is built from TRBV2 and TRBJ2-7; 7 nucleotides agree with TRBD1. The germline V gene has CDR1 SNHLY and CDR2 FYNNEI. The CDR3 has 13 residues. V dropped 6 bases and J dropped 6; count of bases not matched to a gene: 8. For the CDR3, the DNA is TGTGCCAGCAGATTCGACAGGGTTCTCGAGCAGTACTTC. This encodes CASRFDRVLEQYF.

V is TRBV6-5 and J is TRBJ2-7; a weak D match, TRBD2 (7 bases). V was shortened by 2 bases and J by 4 bases, with 15 bases between the two germline ends. CDR3 length: 15 amino acids. Germline V gene sequence: CDR1 MNHEY, CDR2 SVGAGI. CDR3 residues: CASSYGGAGLYEQYF. The CDR3 nucleotides are TGTGCCAGCAGTTACGGGGGGGCCGGTTTATACGAGCAGTACTTC.

The rearrangement links TRBV19 to TRBJ2-1, with 7 bases lining up with TRBD2. V lost 6 bases and J lost 9; bases outside the gene matches: 5. Germline CDR1 is LNHDA and CDR2 is SQIVND (reference sequence). There are 12 residues in the CDR3. The CDR3 protein is CASSPRGIEQFF. CDR3 bases: TGTGCCAGTAGCCCGCGGGGGATTGAGCAGTTCTTC.

The J gene is TRBJ1-2, the V gene TRBV14, with a possible D match to TRBD1 (5 bases). This CDR3 is built from 13 residues. Germline V gene data show CDR1 as SGHDN and CDR2 as FVKESK. V was pared by 8 bases and J by 5 bases, with 15 bases between. The CDR3 bases are TGTGCCAGCTGTTTAGGGGTTGGATATGGCTACACCTTC. As protein: CASCLGVGYGYTF. The variable domain in full, with the rest retrieved from reference TRBV14 and TRBJ1-2, is EAGVTQFPSHSVIEKGQTVTLRCDPISGHDNLYWYRRVMGKEIKFLLHFVKESKQDESGMPNNRFLAERTGGTYSTLKVQPAELEDSGVYFCASCLGVGYGYTFGSGTRLTVV.

V is TRBV5-4 and J is TRBJ2-2; no clear D gene. This CDR3 spans 16 amino acids. With 3 bases removed from V and 2 bases from J, the gap between germline ends came to 14 bases. Germline V gives CDR1 SGHNT, CDR2 YYREEE (reference sequence). In nucleotides, the CDR3 is TGTGCCAGCAGCTCCCCTGACAAGAAAAACACCGGGGAGCTGTTTTTT. Amino acid sequence: CASSSPDKKNTGELFF.

The chain couples TRBV7-3 to TRBJ1-3, with a weak D call TRBD1 (6 bases). The CDR3 contains 17 residues. Trimming took off 5 bases at V and 0 bases at J, with 17 bases between the two ends. CDR1 and CDR2 from the germline V gene are SGHTA and FQGTGA. The CDR3: CASSVDGGPSSGNTIYF. The DNA for the CDR3 is TGTGCCAGCAGCGTCGATGGGGGCCCCAGCTCTGGAAACACCATATATTTT. The whole variable domain, filled in from reference TRBV7-3 and TRBJ1-3, reads GAGVSQTPSNKVTEKGKYVELRCDPISGHTALYWYRQSLGQGPEFLIYFQGTGAADDSGLPNDRFFAVRPEGSVSTLKIQRTERGDSAVYLCASSVDGGPSSGNTIYFGEGSWLTVV.

The rearrangement joins TRBV7-9 to TRBJ2-3; 12 bases match TRBD2. The germline gives CDR1 SEHNR, CDR2 FQNEAQ (reference sequence). J gave up 0 bases and V 5 bases, and 3 bases lay outside the gene matches. The CDR3 length is 16 residues. CDR3 protein: CASSPLAGGSTDTQYF. The CDR3 DNA reads as TGTGCCAGCAGCCCACTAGCGGGGGGTAGCACAGATACGCAGTATTTT.

For the CDR3, the DNA is TGTGCCAGCAGCCAAACGACAGGTGTAGCCTCTGAAGCTTTCTTT. Amino acid sequence: CASSQTTGVASEAFF. The V call is TRBV28, the J call TRBJ1-1; tentative D call: TRBD1 (6 bases). The CDR3 runs to 15 residues. With 6 bases removed from V and 6 bases from J, the gap between germline ends came to 20 bases. CDR1 is MDHEN and CDR2 is SYDVKM in the germline V gene. The complete variable domain, with remaining parts taken from reference TRBV28 and TRBJ1-1, reads DVKVTQSSRYLVKRTGEKVFLECVQDMDHENMFWYRQDPGLGLRLIYFSYDVKMKEKGDIPEGYSVSREKKERFSLILESASTNQTSMYLCASSQTTGVASEAFFGQGTRLTVV.

This clone was seen only once. The chain is built from TRBV7-3 and TRBJ2-6, with D perhaps TRBD1 (5 bases). Trimming cost V 5 bases and J 0 bases, with 14 bases left between them. CDR1 and CDR2 from the germline V gene are SGHTA and FQGTGA. The CDR3 is 17 residues long. The CDR3 reads CASSPRGPSSGANVLTF. CDR3 nucleotides: TGTGCCAGCAGCCCTAGGGGCCCTAGCTCTGGGGCCAACGTCCTGACTTTC.

The rearrangement joins TRBV7-2 to TRBJ1-4, with D hard to call. Germline CDR1 and CDR2: SGHTA and FQGNSA. V gave up 1 base and J gave up 5 bases, with 5 bases separating them. The length of the CDR3 is 13 residues. CDR3 sequence reads: CASSLDYNEKLFF. As DNA, the CDR3 is TGTGCCAGCAGCTTAGACTACAATGAAAAACTGTTTTTT.

This sequence joins TRBV15 and TRBJ2-3; 13 bases map to TRBD2. Germline CDR1 LNHNV, CDR2 YYDKDF (reference sequence). This CDR3 comprises 20 residues. With 3 bases clipped from V and 1 base from J, the junction kept 13 bases outside the gene matches. The CDR3 spells CATSRSRLAGGSTGTDTQYF. The DNA for the CDR3 is TGTGCCACCAGCAGGTCCCGACTAGCGGGAGGATCCACGGGCACAGATACGCAGTATTTT.

V usage is TRBV18 and J usage is TRBJ2-5, with 7 bases lining up with TRBD1. This CDR3 spans 14 amino acids. V shed 3 bases and J 3 bases; nucleotides not matched to a gene: 4. The germline gives CDR1 KGHSH, CDR2 LQKENI. In nucleotides, the CDR3 is TGTGCCAGCTCACCCGGGACAGAAGAAGAGACCCAGTACTTC. Protein: CASSPGTEEETQYF.

The rearrangement joins TRBV7-9 to TRBJ1-2, with D possibly matching TRBD1 (6 bases). The germline CDR1 and CDR2 sequences are SEHNR and FQNEAQ (reference sequence). CDR3 length equals 15 residues. With 5 bases removed from V and 7 bases from J, the gap between germline ends came to 20 bases. CDR3 DNA sequence: TGTGCCAGCAGCCCTCTGGGGGCAGGGTTTGGTGGCTACACCTTC. Translating it yields CASSPLGAGFGGYTF.

The chain recombines TRBV27 with TRBJ1-1; no definite D call. The V end lost 4 bases, the J end lost 0 bases, and 6 bases lay between the germline ends. CDR1 MNHEY and CDR2 SMNVEV come from the germline V gene (reference sequence). The CDR3 has 13 amino acids. CDR3 DNA: TGTGCCAGCAGTTCGGCGGTGAACACTGAAGCTTTCTTT. Its translation: CASSSAVNTEAFF.

A note on this clone: Within the sample, other DNA sequences also encode this same CDR3. The V gene is TRBV7-3, the J gene TRBJ2-6, with D uncertain. V was pared by 5 bases and J by 1 base, with 6 bases between. Germline CDR1 reads SGHTA; CDR2 reads FQGTGA. This CDR3 has 14 residues. CDR3 in DNA: TGTGCCAGCAGCCCAGGATCTGGGGCCAACGTCCTGACTTTC. It translates to CASSPGSGANVLTF.